The 18 T cell receptor beta chains given below trace back to one sample, sequenced in a study of T cell responses to AZD1222 COVID-19 vaccine. Assay: immunoSEQ multiplex PCR; the TCRdb copy retains only in-frame clones and omits some. This sample has 35,000 to 45,000 clones, with around 80% found just once. Sequencing used peripheral blood, obtained 28 days after the second AZD1222 dose. These receptors were taken from an adult who received the AZD1222 COVID-19 vaccine.

This clone was seen just once. V and J are TRBV7-3 and TRBJ1-6; a weak D match, TRBD1 (6 bases). V lost 4 bases and J 10 bases, leaving 14 bases between the germline ends. The CDR3 loop spans 14 amino acids. Looked up from germline, CDR1 is SGHTA and CDR2 is FQGTGA. The CDR3 bases are TGTGCCAGCAGCTCTACAGGGTCGCGATCACCCCTCCACTTT. Protein product: CASSSTGSRSPLHF.

The V call is TRBV29-1, the J call TRBJ1-4; maybe TRBD1 (6 bases). This CDR3 has 14 amino acids. Per germline, CDR1 SQVTM and CDR2 ANQGSEA. V shed 7 bases and J shed 6 bases, with 18 bases lying between them. The CDR3 DNA sequence: TGCAGCGCGGCAAGGGGGGCTGGAGATGAAAAACTGTTTTTT. Its protein is CSAARGAGDEKLFF.

The chain uses TRBV5-1 and TRBJ2-7, with D unresolved. This CDR3 region has 11 residues. Germline V gene sequence: CDR1 SGHRS, CDR2 YFSETQ. V was clipped by 4 bases and J by 3 bases, with 5 bases between them. The DNA for the CDR3 is TGCGCCAGCAGCAAACACTACGAGCAGTACTTC. Its translation is CASSKHYEQYF.

This chain connects TRBV12-3 or TRBV12-4 to TRBJ2-3; TRBD1 might be the D (6 bases). The length of the CDR3 is 13 residues. The germline V and J ends were trimmed by 7 bases and 3 bases, with 11 bases remaining between them. This CDR3 is CASIRGGTDTQYF. As DNA, the CDR3 is TGTGCCAGCATCCGAGGGGGAACAGATACGCAGTATTTT.

This clone was seen just once. The rearrangement uses TRBV30 and TRBJ2-3; TRBD2 aligns across 7 bases. The germline CDR1 and CDR2 sequences are GTSNPN and SVGIG (reference sequence). The CDR3 sequence is 14 residues long. With 1 base clipped from V and 0 bases from J, the junction kept 1 base outside the gene matches. The CDR3: CAWSGGGSTDTQYF. DNA of the CDR3: TGTGCCTGGAGTGGCGGGGGTAGCACAGATACGCAGTATTTT. The entire variable domain, with the rest obtained from reference TRBV30 and TRBJ2-3, is as follows: SQTIHQWPATLVQPVGSPLSLECTVEGTSNPNLYWYRQAAGRGLQLLFYSVGIGQISSEVPQNLSASRPQDRQFILSSKKLLLSDSGFYLCAWSGGGSTDTQYFGPGTRLTVL.

In the case of this clone: The same CDR3 can be traced to other DNA sequences in this sample. The V call is TRBV11-2, the J call TRBJ2-2; possible D gene TRBD2, 6 bases. The germline V and J ends were trimmed by 5 bases and 2 bases, with 9 bases remaining between them. CDR1 and CDR2 from the germline V gene are SGHAT and FQNNGV. The CDR3 is made up of 14 amino acids. This CDR3 reads CASSPGVNTGELFF. In DNA form, the CDR3 reads TGTGCCAGCAGCCCGGGGGTTAACACCGGGGAGCTGTTTTTT.

The table lists this clone with a few counts. This chain links TRBV19 with TRBJ1-4, with a tentative D call TRBD1 (5 bases). Trimming took off 7 bases at V and 4 bases at J, with 16 bases between the two ends. The CDR3 loop spans 15 amino acids. The germline V gene has CDR1 LNHDA and CDR2 SQIVND (reference sequence). The CDR3 DNA is TGTGCCAGTAAAGATTCAGGGACCCGTAATGAAAAACTGTTTTTT. Protein: CASKDSGTRNEKLFF.

V and J are TRBV5-4 and TRBJ1-1, with a tentative D call TRBD1 (6 bases). The CDR3 extends over 12 amino acids. V was shortened by 2 bases and J by 11 bases, with 13 bases between the two germline ends. Germline V gives CDR1 SGHNT, CDR2 YYREEE (reference sequence). The CDR3 region is CASSFDRLVAFF. The CDR3, as DNA: TGTGCCAGCAGCTTCGACAGGCTAGTGGCTTTCTTT.

This clone has only one observation. This chain links TRBV5-4 with TRBJ1-3, with D hard to call. The CDR3 extends over 14 amino acids. CDR1 and CDR2 (germline): SGHNT, YYREEE (reference sequence). Trimming took 1 base from V and 2 from J, leaving 7 bases between them. The CDR3 protein is CASSLKGTGNTIYF. The DNA for the CDR3 is TGTGCCAGCAGCTTGAAAGGGACTGGAAACACCATATATTTT.

The chain combines TRBV7-6 with TRBJ1-1; D not certain. Germline values: CDR1 SGHVS, CDR2 FNYEAQ. This CDR3 comprises 13 residues. V lost 1 base to trimming and J lost 4 bases, with 7 bases between them. The CDR3 protein is CASSLGQVTEAFF. In DNA form, the CDR3 reads TGTGCCAGCAGCTTAGGGCAGGTCACTGAAGCTTTCTTT.

The rearrangement joins TRBV19 to TRBJ1-2; 7 bases are shared with TRBD1. The length of the CDR3 is 14 residues. The V and J ends lost 5 bases and 3 bases, in that order; junction bases with no gene match: 6. Germline V gene sequence: CDR1 LNHDA, CDR2 SQIVND (reference sequence). CDR3 nucleotides: TGTGCCAGTAGTTCTCGGGACAGCTACTATGGCTACACCTTC. Its translation is CASSSRDSYYGYTF.

In DNA form, the CDR3 reads TGTGCCAGCAGCTCTATGGGCAACATCTATGGCTACACCTTC. It codes for CASSSMGNIYGYTF. V usage is TRBV5-4 and J usage is TRBJ1-2; D is unresolved. The CDR3 sequence is 14 residues long. V was pared by 3 bases and J by 4 bases, with 13 bases between. Per germline, CDR1 SGHNT and CDR2 YYREEE (reference sequence). Full variable domain (outside the CDR3, taken from reference TRBV5-4 and TRBJ1-2): ETGVTQSPTHLIKTRGQQVTLRCSSQSGHNTVSWYQQALGQGPQFIFQYYREEENGRGNFPPRFSGLQFPNYSSELNVNALELDDSALYLCASSSMGNIYGYTFGSGTRLTVV.

V is TRBV7-6 and J is TRBJ2-5; D may be TRBD1 or TRBD2 (5 bases each). The CDR3 sequence is 15 residues long. V dropped 5 bases and J dropped 5 bases, with 18 bases sitting between them. CDR1 and CDR2 from the germline V gene are SGHVS and FNYEAQ. CDR3: CASSRTGTLGETQYF. The CDR3, as DNA: TGTGCCAGCAGCCGAACCGGGACCCTCGGGGAGACCCAGTACTTC.

V and J are TRBV7-2 and TRBJ1-5; D perhaps matches TRBD1 (5 bases). Trimming removed 5 bases from V and 2 bases from J, with 19 bases in between. This CDR3 spans 17 amino acids. Looked up from germline, CDR1 is SGHTA and CDR2 is FQGNSA. The CDR3 DNA is TGTGCCAGCAGCCCCGCGTTGGGACGGTTGGGCAATCAGCCCCAGCATTTT. Amino acids: CASSPALGRLGNQPQHF.

This clone was counted a few times. This sequence joins TRBV2 and TRBJ2-7; D unresolved. The CDR3 runs to 12 residues. V shed 8 bases and J shed 2 bases, with 10 bases lying between them. Germline V gene sequence: CDR1 SNHLY, CDR2 FYNNEI. CDR3 in DNA: TGTGCCAGCGGGAAGGATGCCTACGAGCAGTACTTC. Its protein is CASGKDAYEQYF. Based on the CDR3 plus reference TRBV2 and TRBJ2-7, the full variable domain is EPEVTQTPSHQVTQMGQEVILRCVPISNHLYFYWYRQILGQKVEFLVSFYNNEISEKSEIFDDQFSVERPDGSNFTLKIRSTKLEDSAMYFCASGKDAYEQYFGPGTRLTVT.

V usage is TRBV14 and J usage is TRBJ2-1, with TRBD1 identical over 8 bases. The CDR3 contains 12 residues. The V gene's germline CDR1 is SGHDN and CDR2 FVKESK. J gave up 9 bases and V 4 bases, and 2 bases lay outside the gene matches. The CDR3, as DNA: TGTGCCAGCAGCCCTGGGACAGGTGAGCAGTTCTTC. It specifies CASSPGTGEQFF.

The chain combines TRBV19 with TRBJ2-7, with TRBD1 identical over 8 bases. The ends lost 4 bases at V and 2 bases at J; junction bases unmatched: 7. The CDR3 totals 15 residues. Germline V gives CDR1 LNHDA, CDR2 SQIVND (reference sequence). The CDR3: CASSSPRQGTYEQYF. The CDR3 DNA is TGTGCCAGTAGTAGCCCACGACAGGGGACCTACGAGCAGTACTTC.

This clone turned up a few times. The rearrangement uses TRBV29-1 and TRBJ2-2; D gene ambiguous. The CDR3 length is 13 residues. V lost 1 base, J lost 6 bases, and 9 bases lay in between. From germline, CDR1 is SQVTM and CDR2 ANQGSEA. CDR3 nucleotide sequence: TGCAGCGTTGAAGCTAGTGGAGCCGGGGAGCTGTTTTTT. Translation: CSVEASGAGELFF.